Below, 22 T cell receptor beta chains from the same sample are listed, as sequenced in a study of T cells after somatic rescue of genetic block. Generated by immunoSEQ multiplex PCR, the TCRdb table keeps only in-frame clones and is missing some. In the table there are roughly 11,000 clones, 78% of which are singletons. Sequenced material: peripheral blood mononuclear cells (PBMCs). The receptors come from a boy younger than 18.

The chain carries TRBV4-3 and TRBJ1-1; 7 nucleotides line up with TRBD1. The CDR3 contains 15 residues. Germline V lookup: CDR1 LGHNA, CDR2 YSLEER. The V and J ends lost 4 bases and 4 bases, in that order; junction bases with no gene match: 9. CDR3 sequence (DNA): TGCGCCAGCAGCCCCCGACAGGGTTCGGGCACTGAAGCTTTCTTT. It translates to CASSPRQGSGTEAFF.

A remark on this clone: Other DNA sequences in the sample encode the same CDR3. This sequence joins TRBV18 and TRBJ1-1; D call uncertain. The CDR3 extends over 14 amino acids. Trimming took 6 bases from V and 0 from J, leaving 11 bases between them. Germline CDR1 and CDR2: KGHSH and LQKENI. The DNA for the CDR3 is TGTGCCAGCTCCCCGGGGAGGTTGAACACTGAAGCTTTCTTT. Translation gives CASSPGRLNTEAFF.

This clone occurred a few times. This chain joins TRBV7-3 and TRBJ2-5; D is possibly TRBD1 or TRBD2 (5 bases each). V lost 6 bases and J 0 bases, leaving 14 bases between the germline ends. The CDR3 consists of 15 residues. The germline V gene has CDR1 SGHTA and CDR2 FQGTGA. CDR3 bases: TGTGCCAGCAGTAGAGGGGCGGCCAACCAAGAGACCCAGTACTTC. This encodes CASSRGAANQETQYF.

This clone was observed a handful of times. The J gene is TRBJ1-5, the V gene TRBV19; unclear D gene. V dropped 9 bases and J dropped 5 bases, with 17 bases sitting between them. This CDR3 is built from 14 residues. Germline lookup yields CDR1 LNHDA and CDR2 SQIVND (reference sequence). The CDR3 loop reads CASSPEGGDQPQHF. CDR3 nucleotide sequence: TGTGCCAGCAGCCCGGAGGGAGGAGATCAGCCCCAGCATTTT.

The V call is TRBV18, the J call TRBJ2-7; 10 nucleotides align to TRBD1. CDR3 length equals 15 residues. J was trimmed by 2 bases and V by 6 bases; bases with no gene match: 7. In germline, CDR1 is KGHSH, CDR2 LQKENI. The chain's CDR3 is CASSARQGAAYEQYF. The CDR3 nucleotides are TGTGCCAGCTCCGCTAGACAGGGGGCTGCCTACGAGCAGTACTTC.

This CDR3 reads CASSFRNPGADYGYTF. CDR3 nucleotide sequence: TGTGCCAGCAGCTTTAGAAACCCGGGGGCGGACTATGGCTACACCTTC. This chain links TRBV7-2 with TRBJ1-2, with D possibly being TRBD1 (6 bases). Germline lookup yields CDR1 SGHTA and CDR2 FQGNSA. V was shortened by 3 bases and J by 3 bases, with 17 bases between the two germline ends. The CDR3 consists of 16 residues.

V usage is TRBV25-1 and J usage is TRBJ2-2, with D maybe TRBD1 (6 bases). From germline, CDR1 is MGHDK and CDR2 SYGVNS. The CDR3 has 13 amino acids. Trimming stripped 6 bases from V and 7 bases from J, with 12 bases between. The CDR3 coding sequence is TGTGCCAGCAGAAACACAGGGATCGGGGAGCTGTTTTTT. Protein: CASRNTGIGELFF. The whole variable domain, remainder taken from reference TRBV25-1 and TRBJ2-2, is EADIYQTPRYLVIGTGKKITLECSQTMGHDKMYWYQQDPGMELHLIHYSYGVNSTEKGDLSSESTVSRIRTEHFPLTLESARPSHTSQYLCASRNTGIGELFFGEGSRLTVL.

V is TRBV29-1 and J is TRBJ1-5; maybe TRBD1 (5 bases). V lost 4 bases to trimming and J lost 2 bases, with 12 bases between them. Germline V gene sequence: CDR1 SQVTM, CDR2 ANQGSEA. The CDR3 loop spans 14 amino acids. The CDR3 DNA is TGCAGCGTTGCGGGGCCCGGAGGCAATCAGCCCCAGCATTTT. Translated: CSVAGPGGNQPQHF.

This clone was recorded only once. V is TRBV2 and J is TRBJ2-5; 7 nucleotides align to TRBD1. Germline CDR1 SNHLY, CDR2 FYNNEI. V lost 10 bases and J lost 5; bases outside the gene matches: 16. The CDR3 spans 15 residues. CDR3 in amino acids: CANRPPGQFRETQYF. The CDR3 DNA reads TGTGCCAATCGCCCCCCGGGACAGTTCCGGGAGACCCAGTACTTC.

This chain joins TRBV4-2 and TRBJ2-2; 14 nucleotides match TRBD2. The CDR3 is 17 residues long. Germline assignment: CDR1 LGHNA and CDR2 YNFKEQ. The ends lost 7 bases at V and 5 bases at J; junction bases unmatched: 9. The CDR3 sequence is CASTGLAGGPPTGELFF. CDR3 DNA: TGTGCCAGCACCGGACTAGCGGGAGGACCCCCGACCGGGGAGCTGTTTTTT.

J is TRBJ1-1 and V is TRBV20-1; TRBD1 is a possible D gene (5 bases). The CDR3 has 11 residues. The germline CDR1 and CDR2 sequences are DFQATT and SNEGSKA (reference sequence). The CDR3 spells CRGQMNTEAFF. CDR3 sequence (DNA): TGCAGGGGGCAGATGAACACTGAAGCTTTCTTT.

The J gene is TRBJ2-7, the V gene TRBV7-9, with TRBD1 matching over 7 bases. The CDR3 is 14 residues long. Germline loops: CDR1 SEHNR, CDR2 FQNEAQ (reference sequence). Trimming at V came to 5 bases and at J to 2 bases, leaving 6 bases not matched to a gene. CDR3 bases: TGTGCCAGCAGCCCCGGGACAGCAGCCTACGAGCAGTACTTC. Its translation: CASSPGTAAYEQYF.

This chain's CDR3 is CASIYELGGIGSKGYTF. In DNA form, the CDR3 reads TGTGCCAGCATATACGAGTTGGGGGGAATTGGATCTAAGGGCTACACCTTC. The chain joins TRBV5-5 to TRBJ1-2; D may be TRBD1 (5 bases). CDR3 size: 17 residues. Per germline, CDR1 SGHKS and CDR2 YYEKEE (reference sequence). Trimming cost V 6 bases and J 8 bases, with 29 bases left between them.

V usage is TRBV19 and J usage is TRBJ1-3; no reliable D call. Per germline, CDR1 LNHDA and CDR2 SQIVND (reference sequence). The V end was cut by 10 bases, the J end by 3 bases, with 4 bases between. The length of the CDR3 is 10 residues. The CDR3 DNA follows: TGTGCCACCGTTGGAAACACCATATATTTT. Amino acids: CATVGNTIYF.

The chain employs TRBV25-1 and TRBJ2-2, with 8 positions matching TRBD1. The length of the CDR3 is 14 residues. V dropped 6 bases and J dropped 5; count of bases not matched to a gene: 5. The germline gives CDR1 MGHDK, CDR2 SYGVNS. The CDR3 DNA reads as TGTGCCAGCAGGGGACAGGCGGTAACCGGGGAGCTGTTTTTT. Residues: CASRGQAVTGELFF. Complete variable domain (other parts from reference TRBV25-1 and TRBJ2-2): EADIYQTPRYLVIGTGKKITLECSQTMGHDKMYWYQQDPGMELHLIHYSYGVNSTEKGDLSSESTVSRIRTEHFPLTLESARPSHTSQYLCASRGQAVTGELFFGEGSRLTVL.

As DNA, the CDR3 is TGTGCCAGCAGTCCGTTGGGGGCGGGAGGGTACCAAGAGACCCAGTACTTC. Its translation is CASSPLGAGGYQETQYF. The chain uses TRBV28 and TRBJ2-5; 9 nucleotides agree with TRBD2. This CDR3 spans 17 amino acids. Germline V gene lookup returns CDR1 MDHEN and CDR2 SYDVKM. J gave up 0 bases and V 5 bases, and 10 bases lay outside the gene matches.

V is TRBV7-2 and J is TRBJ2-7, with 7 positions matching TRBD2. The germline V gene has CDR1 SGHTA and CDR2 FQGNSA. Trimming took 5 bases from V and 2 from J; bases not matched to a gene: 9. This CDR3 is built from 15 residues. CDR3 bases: TGTGCCAGCAGCCCGGGTCGAGGGAGGGCCTACGAGCAGTACTTC. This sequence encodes CASSPGRGRAYEQYF.

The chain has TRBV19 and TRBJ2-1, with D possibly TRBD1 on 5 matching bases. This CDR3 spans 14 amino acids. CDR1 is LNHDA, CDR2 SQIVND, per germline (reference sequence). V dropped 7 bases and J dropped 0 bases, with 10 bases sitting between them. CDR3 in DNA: TGTGCCAGTACCATTACAGGCTCCTACAATGAGCAGTTCTTC. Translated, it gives CASTITGSYNEQFF.

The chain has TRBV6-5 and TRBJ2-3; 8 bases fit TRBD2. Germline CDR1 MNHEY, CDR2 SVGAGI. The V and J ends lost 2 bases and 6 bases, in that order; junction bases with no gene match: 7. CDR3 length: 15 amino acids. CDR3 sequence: CASSYSSGAGDTQYF. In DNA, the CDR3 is TGTGCCAGCAGTTACAGTAGCGGGGCGGGGGATACGCAGTATTTT.

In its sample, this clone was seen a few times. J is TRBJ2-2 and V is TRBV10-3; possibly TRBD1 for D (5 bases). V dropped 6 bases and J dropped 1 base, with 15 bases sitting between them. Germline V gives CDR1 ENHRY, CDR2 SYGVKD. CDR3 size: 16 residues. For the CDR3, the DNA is TGTGCCATCAGGGACACGGACGACCTGAACACCGGGGAGCTGTTTTTT. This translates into CAIRDTDDLNTGELFF.

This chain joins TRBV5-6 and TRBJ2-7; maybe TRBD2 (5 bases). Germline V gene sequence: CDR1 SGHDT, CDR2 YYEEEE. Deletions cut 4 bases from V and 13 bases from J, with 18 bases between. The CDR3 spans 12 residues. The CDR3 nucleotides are TGTGCCAGCAGCGTTGGTCCCGGGGAGAATTACTTC. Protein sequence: CASSVGPGENYF.

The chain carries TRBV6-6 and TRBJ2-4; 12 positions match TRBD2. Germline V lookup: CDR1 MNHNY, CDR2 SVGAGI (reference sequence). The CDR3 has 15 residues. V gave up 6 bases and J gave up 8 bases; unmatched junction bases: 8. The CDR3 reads CASRPLAGGPYIQYF. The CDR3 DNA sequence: TGTGCCAGCAGGCCTCTAGCGGGGGGGCCGTACATTCAGTACTTC.